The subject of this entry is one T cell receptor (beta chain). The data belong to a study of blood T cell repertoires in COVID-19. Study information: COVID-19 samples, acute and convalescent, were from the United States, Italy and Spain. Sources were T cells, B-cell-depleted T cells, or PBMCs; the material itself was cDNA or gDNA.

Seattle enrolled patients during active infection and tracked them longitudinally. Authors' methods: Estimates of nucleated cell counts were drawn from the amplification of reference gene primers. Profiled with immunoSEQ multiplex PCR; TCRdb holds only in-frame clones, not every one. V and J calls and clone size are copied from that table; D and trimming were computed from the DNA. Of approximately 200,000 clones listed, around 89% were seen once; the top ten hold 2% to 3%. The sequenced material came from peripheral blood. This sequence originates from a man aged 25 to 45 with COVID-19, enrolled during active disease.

The CDR3 loop is CASSPLSVGASSSGNTIYF. Here the CDR3 DNA reads TGTGCCAGCAGCCCTCTGTCGGTGGGGGCGTCATCCTCTGGAAACACCATATATTTT. The chain is built from TRBV14 and TRBJ1-3, with D possibly TRBD1 on 6 matching bases. Germline values: CDR1 SGHDN, CDR2 FVKESK. The CDR3 covers 19 residues. The V and J ends lost 4 bases and 0 bases respectively, with 22 bases between them.